This TCR beta chain was recovered during a study of blood T cell repertoires in COVID-19. Across the whole study: The origin of the acute and convalescent COVID-19 samples was the United States, Italy and Spain. Sample material is recorded as cDNA or gDNA derived from T cells, B-cell-depleted T cells, or PBMCs.

Original methodology: Using reference gene primer amplification, nucleated cell counts were estimated. TCRdb's table, derived via immunoSEQ multiplex PCR, lists solely in-frame clones and lacks some. V and J calls plus clone size are reproduced from that table; the DNA served to infer D and trimming. The sample lists 300,000 or so clones; about 89% were seen once. The CDR3 covers 15 residues. The V gene's germline CDR1 is MNHEY and CDR2 SMNVEV (reference sequence). V was pared by 4 bases and J by 5 bases, with 14 bases between. The specimen sequenced was peripheral blood. The V and J genes are TRBV27 and TRBJ2-2, with D possibly TRBD2 on 6 matching bases. The sequence was obtained from a woman in her twenties or thirties with COVID-19, enrolled during active disease. CDR3 coding DNA: TGTGCCAGCAGTTATGGACTAATAGGGACCGGGGAGCTGTTTTTT. Its translation: CASSYGLIGTGELFF.